This T cell receptor beta chain stems from a study of blood T cell repertoires in COVID-19. Germline V gene data show CDR1 as KGHSH and CDR2 as LQKENI. Trimming left V 6 bases short and J 8 bases short, with 19 bases between. The CDR3 consists of 14 residues. The protocol was immunoSEQ multiplex PCR, while the TCRdb copy is restricted to in-frame clones and leaves out a portion. The sample holds under 200,000 clones; more than 85% are singletons and the top ten take 0.99%. Sequencing used peripheral blood. This receptor was taken from a man between 18 and 29 years old with acute or convalescent COVID-19. The chain couples TRBV18 to TRBJ1-2; a weak D match, TRBD1 (5 bases). This CDR3 is CASSRLGRDGGYTF. Written as DNA, the CDR3 is TGTGCCAGCTCCCGACTAGGCCGGGACGGCGGCTACACCTTC. Full variable domain (outside the CDR3, taken from reference TRBV18 and TRBJ1-2): NAGVMQNPRHLVRRRGQEARLRCSPMKGHSHVYWYRQLPEEGLKFMVYLQKENIIDESGMPKERFSAEFPKEGPSILRIQQVVRGDSAAYFCASSRLGRDGGYTFGSGTRLTVV.